Sequencing of this T cell receptor beta chain was carried out in a study of spatial heterogeneity in lung cancer. TCRdb re-analysed the 5' RACE reads in MiXCR, keeping a single row per CDR3 protein. The repertoire holds 5,500 to 6,500 distinct CDR3 sequences, with 9.5% to 15% as singletons. This CDR3 has 16 amino acids. Germline CDR1 is MNHEY and CDR2 is SVGEGT. The V gene end was trimmed by 6 bases and the J gene end by 4 bases; junction bases not matched to a gene: 13. By share, this clonotype ranks as large. The time point: sample taken at primary tumor resection. No cell sorting; template was whole RNA from tumor, lung tissue or PBMC. Samples were obtained from 65 to 80 donors, all untreated early-stage non-small cell lung cancer patients.

This specimen consisted of normal lung tissue next to the tumor, obtained at surgery. The V and J genes are TRBV6-2 or TRBV6-3 and TRBJ2-3; 7 nucleotides line up with TRBD2. The TCR comes from a male donor with early-stage non-small cell lung cancer. The CDR3 loop reads CASRPAWTGGSDTQYF. In DNA form, the CDR3 reads TGTGCCAGCAGGCCCGCCTGGACGGGAGGTTCAGATACGCAGTATTTT.